These 14 T cell receptor beta chains came from one sample sequenced in a study of T cells of healthy individuals. In TCRdb, the 5' RACE reads were re-called with MiXCR into one record per CDR3 protein. Among roughly 87,000 distinct CDR3 sequences listed, approximately 16% were seen once. Every receptor here comes from a human donor in good health.

This clonotype was observed a handful of times. The chain joins TRBV3-1 to TRBJ2-1, with D possibly matching TRBD1 (5 bases). Germline CDR1 is LGHDT and CDR2 is YNNKEL (reference sequence). The V end lost 3 bases, the J end lost 15 bases, and 21 bases lay between the germline ends. The CDR3 runs to 14 residues. The DNA for the CDR3 is TGTGCCAGCAGCCAGTCCCGGCAGGGTGTTTTCAGGTTCTTC. Protein product: CASSQSRQGVFRFF.

This clonotype showed up just a few times. V and J are TRBV4-2 and TRBJ1-3; 8 positions match TRBD1. Germline V gene lookup returns CDR1 LGHNA and CDR2 YNFKEQ. V lost 4 bases and J lost 2; bases outside the gene matches: 1. The CDR3 has 14 residues. CDR3 nucleotide sequence: TGTGCCAGCAGCCGGACAGGGACTGGAAACACCATATATTTT. It is translated as CASSRTGTGNTIYF.

This clonotype showed up just a few times. The CDR3 nucleotides are TGCGCCAGCAGCCAAGCCTGGGAGGTACAGCAAGAGACCCAGTACTTC. This codes for CASSQAWEVQQETQYF. The rearrangement uses TRBV4-3 and TRBJ2-5, with D perhaps matching TRBD2 (6 bases). Germline V gene sequence: CDR1 LGHNA, CDR2 YSLEER. Deletions cut 1 base from V and 2 bases from J, with 14 bases between. The CDR3 sequence is 16 residues long.

The chain is built from TRBV30 and TRBJ2-5; D is ambiguous. CDR3 length equals 11 residues. V lost 3 bases, J lost 9 bases, and 11 bases lay in between. Germline values: CDR1 GTSNPN, CDR2 SVGIG (reference sequence). Here the CDR3 reads CAWSGGEAQYF. For the CDR3, the DNA is TGTGCCTGGAGCGGCGGTGAGGCCCAGTACTTC.

This sequence joins TRBV19 and TRBJ1-5, with D unclear. Between the trimmed V and J ends, which lost 10 bases and 3 bases, there was a span of 16 bases. Germline CDR1 reads LNHDA; CDR2 reads SQIVND (reference sequence). This CDR3 contains 14 residues. The CDR3 coding sequence is TGTGCCACCGAATCCCGACGTTCCAATCAGCCCCAGCATTTT. Residues: CATESRRSNQPQHF.

V gene TRBV12-3 or TRBV12-4 combines with J gene TRBJ1-5, with a weak D call TRBD1 (5 bases). V lost 7 bases to trimming and J lost 6 bases, with 13 bases between them. CDR3 size: 13 residues. CDR3 residues: CASTLTDRQPQHF. The CDR3 nucleotides read TGTGCCAGCACCTTGACAGACCGTCAGCCCCAGCATTTT.

The chain combines TRBV19 with TRBJ2-2; TRBD1 agrees at 8 bases. The CDR3 contains 16 residues. Germline lookup yields CDR1 LNHDA and CDR2 SQIVND (reference sequence). With V trimmed by 7 bases and J by 6 bases, 13 bases remained unmatched. The CDR3 loop is CASTSPGTGQAGELFF. The CDR3 DNA is TGTGCCAGTACCTCCCCGGGGACAGGACAAGCCGGGGAGCTGTTTTTT.

The rearrangement joins TRBV10-3 to TRBJ2-5; 7 bases align to TRBD2. Per germline, CDR1 ENHRY and CDR2 SYGVKD. The CDR3 runs to 13 residues. After removal of 6 bases from V and 4 bases from J, the junction contained 5 bases not matched to a gene. The CDR3 coding sequence is TGTGCCATCAGCCGTGGGGGGGGAGAGACCCAGTACTTC. It is translated as CAISRGGGETQYF.

V is TRBV28 and J is TRBJ1-1, with D uncertain. The CDR3 sequence is 14 residues long. Trimming pared 4 bases from V and 5 bases from J, leaving 14 bases between. Germline V gene data show CDR1 as MDHEN and CDR2 as SYDVKM. CDR3 in amino acids: CASSSLSAGTEAFF. The DNA of the CDR3 is TGTGCCAGCAGTTCCCTCTCGGCGGGGACTGAAGCTTTCTTT.

The V gene is TRBV2, the J gene TRBJ2-6; no reliable D call. The CDR3 sequence is 13 residues long. Trimming left V 6 bases short and J 2 bases short, with 5 bases between. Germline-derived CDR1 and CDR2 are SNHLY and FYNNEI. CDR3 loop: CASSQPGANVLTF. CDR3 coding DNA: TGTGCCAGCAGCCAACCTGGGGCCAACGTCCTGACTTTC.

The chain has TRBV27 and TRBJ1-1; TRBD1 aligns across 10 bases. CDR3 length: 15 amino acids. The ends lost 3 bases at V and 6 bases at J; junction bases unmatched: 7. CDR1 and CDR2 from the germline V gene are MNHEY and SMNVEV (reference sequence). CDR3 DNA: TGTGCCAGCAGTTTTAAGGGGACAGGGGTCTCTGAAGCTTTCTTT. It translates to CASSFKGTGVSEAFF.

The genes are TRBV7-2 and TRBJ1-5; TRBD1 matches 12 bases. Looked up from germline, CDR1 is SGHTA and CDR2 is FQGNSA. Losses at the gene ends were 5 bases for V and 7 bases for J; bases not matched to a gene: 15. This CDR3 has 18 residues. CDR3 sequence (DNA): TGTGCCAGCAGCCACCCCACCGGGACAGGGGGCTTCGGGCAGCCCCAGCATTTT. It specifies CASSHPTGTGGFGQPQHF.

The chain recombines TRBV7-2 with TRBJ2-3; D remains ambiguous. The V gene lost 0 bases and the J gene lost 3 bases, with 7 bases spanning the gap. This CDR3 has 14 residues. Germline V CDR1 and CDR2: SGHTA, FQGNSA. The CDR3 reads CASSLALGTDTQYF. CDR3 nucleotide sequence: TGTGCCAGCAGCTTAGCGTTGGGTACAGATACGCAGTATTTT.

V gene TRBV6-5 combines with J gene TRBJ2-1, with TRBD2 as a possible D gene (5 bases). Germline CDR1 is MNHEY and CDR2 is SVGAGI. CDR3 length: 14 amino acids. The V gene lost 8 bases and the J gene lost 6 bases, with 17 bases spanning the gap. In DNA, the CDR3 is TGTGCCAGCGGAGGACGGAACCCCGGCAATGAGCAGTTCTTC. Amino acids: CASGGRNPGNEQFF.